This TCR beta chain was sequenced for a study of CD8+ T cells in alopecia areata. Study observations and caveats: Besides other cells, scalp samples also yield sequences of resident alphabeta T cells from normal skin.

Extraction of RNA preceded its reverse transcription into cDNA, which served as the sequencing template. Generated by immunoSEQ multiplex PCR, the TCRdb table keeps only in-frame clones and is missing some. The sample shows 2,000 to 2,500 clones, none of them appearing just once. Time point of the sample: mouse skin 3 weeks after grafting. Note on this clone: Antigen specificity is unknown. Gene names refer to mouse genes. The read gets to within 4 residues of the CDR3 end, and the germline J gene fills in the rest.

The CDR3 sequence is 14 residues long. CDR1 is NSHNY and CDR2 is SYGAGN in the germline V gene. The V end was cut by 0 bases, the J end by 2 bases, with 8 bases between. This TCR came from a C3H/HeJ mouse with alopecia areata. The MHC haplotype recorded for the strain is H2-k. The sample in question was skin, obtained at week 3. The chain combines TRBV13-1 with TRBJ1-2; D might be TRBD1 (6 bases). CDR3 amino acids: CASSDARGNSDYTF. The part of the CDR3 DNA that was read is TGTGCCAGCAGTGATGCGAGGGGGAACTCC.